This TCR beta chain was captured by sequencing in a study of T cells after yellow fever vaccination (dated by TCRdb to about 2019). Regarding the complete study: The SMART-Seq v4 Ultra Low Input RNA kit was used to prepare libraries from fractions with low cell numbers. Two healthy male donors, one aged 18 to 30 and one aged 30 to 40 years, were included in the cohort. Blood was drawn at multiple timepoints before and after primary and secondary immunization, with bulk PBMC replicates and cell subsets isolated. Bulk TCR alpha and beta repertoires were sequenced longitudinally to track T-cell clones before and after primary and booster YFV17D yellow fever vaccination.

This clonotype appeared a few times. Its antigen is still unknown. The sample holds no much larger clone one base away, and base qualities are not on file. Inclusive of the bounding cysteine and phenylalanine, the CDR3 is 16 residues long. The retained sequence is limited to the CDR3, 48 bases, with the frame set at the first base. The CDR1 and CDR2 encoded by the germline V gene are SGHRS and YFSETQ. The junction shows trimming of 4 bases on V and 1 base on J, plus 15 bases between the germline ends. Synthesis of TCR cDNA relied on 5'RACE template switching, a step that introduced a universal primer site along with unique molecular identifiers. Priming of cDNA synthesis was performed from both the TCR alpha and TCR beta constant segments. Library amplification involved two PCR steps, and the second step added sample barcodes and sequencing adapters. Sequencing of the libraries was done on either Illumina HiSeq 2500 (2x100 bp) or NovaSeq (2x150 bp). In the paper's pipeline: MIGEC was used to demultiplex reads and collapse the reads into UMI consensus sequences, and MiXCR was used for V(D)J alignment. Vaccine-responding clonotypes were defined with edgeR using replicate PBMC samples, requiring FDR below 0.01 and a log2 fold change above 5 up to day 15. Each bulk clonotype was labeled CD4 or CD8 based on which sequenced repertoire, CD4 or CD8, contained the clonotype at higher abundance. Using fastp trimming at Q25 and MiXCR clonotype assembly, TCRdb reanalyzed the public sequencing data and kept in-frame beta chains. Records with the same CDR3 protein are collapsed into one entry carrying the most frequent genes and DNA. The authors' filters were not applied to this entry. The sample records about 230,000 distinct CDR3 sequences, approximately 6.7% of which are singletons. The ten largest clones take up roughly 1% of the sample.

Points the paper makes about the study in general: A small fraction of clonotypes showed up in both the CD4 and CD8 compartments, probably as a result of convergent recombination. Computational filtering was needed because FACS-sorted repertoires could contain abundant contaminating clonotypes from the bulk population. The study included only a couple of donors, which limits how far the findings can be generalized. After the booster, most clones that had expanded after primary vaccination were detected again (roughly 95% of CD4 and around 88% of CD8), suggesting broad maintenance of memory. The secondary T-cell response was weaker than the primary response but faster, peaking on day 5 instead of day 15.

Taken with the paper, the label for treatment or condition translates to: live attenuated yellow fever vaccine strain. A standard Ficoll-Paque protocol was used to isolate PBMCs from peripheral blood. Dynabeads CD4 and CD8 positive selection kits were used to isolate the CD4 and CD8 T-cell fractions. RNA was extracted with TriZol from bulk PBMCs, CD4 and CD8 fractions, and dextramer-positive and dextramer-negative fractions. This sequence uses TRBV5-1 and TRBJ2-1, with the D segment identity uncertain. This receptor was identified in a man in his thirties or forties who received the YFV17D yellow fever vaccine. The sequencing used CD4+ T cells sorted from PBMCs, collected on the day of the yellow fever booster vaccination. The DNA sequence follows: TGCGCCAGCAGCGTGGACGGTCCTCTTTCCTACAATGAGCAGTTCTTC. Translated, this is CASSVDGPLSYNEQFF.